Listed below are T cell receptor beta chains from one sample, sequenced in a study of cytomegalovirus exposure and HLA in healthy donors. The method was immunoSEQ multiplex PCR; TCRdb's version includes in-frame clones alone and lacks a portion of them. In the table there are 150,000 to 180,000 clones, roughly 83% of which are singletons. The sequenced sample was PBMCs. The receptors come from a young man in good health and CMV-seropositive. CDR3s include the opening cysteine and the closing phenylalanine or tryptophan. Fields, in order: CDR3 length, V gene, D gene, J gene, clone size, CDR3 DNA, CDR3 protein. D genes are given only for firm matches. A row's size may be missing; if present it is once, few, many or a size class.

14	TRBV7-9	NA	TRBJ1-5	NA	TGTGCCAGCAGCTTAAACCTGGGAGATCAGCCCCAGCATTTT	CASSLNLGDQPQHF
15	TRBV7-2	TRBD1	TRBJ1-1	NA	TGTGCCAGCAGCTCTCCGACAGGGGCAGGAACTGAAGCTTTCTTT	CASSSPTGAGTEAFF
14	TRBV29-1	NA	TRBJ2-7	NA	TGCAGCGTTGAGTTACAGGGAAGCTCCTACGAGCAGTACTTC	CSVELQGSSYEQYF
15	TRBV19	NA	TRBJ1-5	NA	TGTGCCAGTAGTCAAACGGGGGGGGCCGGTCAGCCCCAGCATTTT	CASSQTGGAGQPQHF
14	TRBV19	TRBD1	TRBJ1-1	NA	TGTGCCAGTAGTAGGGGACAGGCGAACACTGAAGCTTTCTTT	CASSRGQANTEAFF
13	TRBV7-9	NA	TRBJ1-2	NA	TGTGCCAGCAGCAAAACGGAGACAGATGGCTACACCTTC	CASSKTETDGYTF
15	TRBV28	NA	TRBJ2-5	NA	TGTGCCAGCAGTTTAAGGTCTAGTTGGGAAGAGACCCAGTACTTC	CASSLRSSWEETQYF
14	TRBV18	NA	TRBJ2-7	once	TGTGCCAGCTCACCAGGGTCTCCCGGAGGGGAGCAGTACTTC	CASSPGSPGGEQYF
14	TRBV7-9	TRBD2	TRBJ2-1	NA	TGTGCCAGCAGCTTGACTAGCGGGGGGAATGAGCAGTTCTTC	CASSLTSGGNEQFF
15	TRBV5-1	TRBD1	TRBJ2-1	NA	TGCGCCAGCAGCCCCGGACAGGGGAGTGGTGGTGAGCAGTTCTTC	CASSPGQGSGGEQFF
13	TRBV19	NA	TRBJ1-2	NA	TGTGCCAGTAGCTTCCATGGGGCTGGAGGCTACACCTTC	CASSFHGAGGYTF
14	TRBV19	NA	TRBJ1-1	NA	TGTGCCAGTAGTACGAAACAGGGGAACACTGAAGCTTTCTTT	CASSTKQGNTEAFF
13	TRBV27	NA	TRBJ2-5	few	TGTGCCAGCAGGGAAGACAGGAGAGAGACCCAGTACTTC	CASREDRRETQYF
14	TRBV9	NA	TRBJ2-2	NA	TGTGCCAGCAGCACTCGACAGTCCGCGGGGGAGCTGTTTTTT	CASSTRQSAGELFF
17	TRBV27	NA	TRBJ2-1	NA	TGTGCCAGCACCCTTTTTCCAGGGTCAAGCTCCTACAATGAGCAGTTCTTC	CASTLFPGSSSYNEQFF
14	TRBV30	TRBD2	TRBJ2-4	NA	TGTGCCTGGACTGTAGCGGGAGGCAAAAACATTCAGTACTTC	CAWTVAGGKNIQYF
15	TRBV27	NA	TRBJ2-5	NA	TGTGCCAGCAGTTCGATTAGACTAGGGGCAGAGACCCAGTACTTC	CASSSIRLGAETQYF
15	TRBV7-3	TRBD1	TRBJ2-6	NA	TGTGCCAGCAGCCTGGGACAGCCTGGGGCCAACGTCCTGACTTTC	CASSLGQPGANVLTF
13	TRBV14	NA	TRBJ1-1	NA	TGTGCCAGCAGCCCGAACAGGGTGACTGAAGCTTTCTTT	CASSPNRVTEAFF
16	TRBV7-8	TRBD1	TRBJ2-1	NA	TGTGCCAGCAGCTTAGCTGGGACAGGGGGCTTGTCAATTCGGTTCTTC	CASSLAGTGGLSIRFF
16	TRBV4-3	TRBD1	TRBJ1-1	NA	TGCGCCAGCAGCCCTTCCGGGACAGGGATAAACACTGAAGCTTTCTTT	CASSPSGTGINTEAFF
17	TRBV7-9	NA	TRBJ2-3	NA	TGTGCCAGCAGCCCCGCCTTATTGGGGAGTAGCACAGATACGCAGTATTTT	CASSPALLGSSTDTQYF
15	TRBV15	TRBD1	TRBJ2-2	NA	TGTGCCACCAGCAGGGGACAGACGAACACCGGGGAGCTGTTTTTT	CATSRGQTNTGELFF
12	TRBV6-5	NA	TRBJ1-2	NA	TGTGCCAGCAGTGCCGCAGGGGATGGCTACACCTTC	CASSAAGDGYTF
12	TRBV7-2	TRBD1	TRBJ1-1	NA	TGTGCCAGCAGCGTATACAGGGGCGAAGCTTTCTTT	CASSVYRGEAFF
12	TRBV28	NA	TRBJ1-5	NA	TGTGCCAGCAGGGTAGGGGATCAGCCCCAGCATTTT	CASRVGDQPQHF
13	TRBV30	TRBD1	TRBJ1-2	NA	TGTGCCTGGAACCCCACAGGGGGCTATGGCTACACCTTC	CAWNPTGGYGYTF
13	TRBV10-3	NA	TRBJ1-1	few	TGTGCCATCAGGGGGGCCAAGAACACTGAAGCTTTCTTT	CAIRGAKNTEAFF
14	TRBV2	NA	TRBJ2-2	NA	TGTGCCAGCAGTGAACAGGGTATAACCGGGGAGCTGTTTTTT	CASSEQGITGELFF
14	TRBV7-3	TRBD2	TRBJ2-1	NA	TGTGCCAGCAGCTTAGGCGGGGGGTACAATGAGCAGTTCTTC	CASSLGGGYNEQFF
14	TRBV15	NA	TRBJ1-5	NA	TGTGCCACTACGGACAGAGGGGGCAATCAGCCCCAGCATTTT	CATTDRGGNQPQHF
15	TRBV5-1	TRBD1	TRBJ1-3	NA	TGCGCCAGCAGCTCGGGACAGGGGGCGGGAAACACCATATATTTT	CASSSGQGAGNTIYF
15	TRBV27	TRBD1	TRBJ1-5	NA	TGTGCCAGCAGCCCACGGACAGGCAGCAATCAGCCCCAGCATTTT	CASSPRTGSNQPQHF
13	TRBV19	TRBD1	TRBJ2-3	NA	TGTGCCAGCAAGGACAGGGACACAGATACGCAGTATTTT	CASKDRDTDTQYF
12	TRBV14	NA	TRBJ2-5	NA	TGTGCCAGCAGCCCAGGCGGGGCGACCCAGTACTTC	CASSPGGATQYF
18	TRBV21-1	NA	TRBJ2-3	NA	TGTGCCAGCAGCACCCGGTGGGACAGGGAGCTTAGCACAGATACGCAGTATTTT	CASSTRWDRELSTDTQYF
13	TRBV7-3	NA	TRBJ2-2	NA	TGTGCCAGCAGCCCAAGGACTAACGGGGAGCTGTTTTTT	CASSPRTNGELFF
18	TRBV7-9	TRBD1	TRBJ1-2	NA	TGTGCCAGCAGCCCCATTAGGCCATCCGGGACAGGGGCAAGTGGCTACACCTTC	CASSPIRPSGTGASGYTF
13	TRBV2	TRBD1	TRBJ1-2	NA	TGTGCCAGCAGGACCGGGACAGGGAGTGGCTACACCTTC	CASRTGTGSGYTF
16	TRBV7-8	NA	TRBJ2-7	NA	TGTGCCAGCAGCTTAGCGTCTGTGGTTCTAAGCTACGAGCAGTACTTC	CASSLASVVLSYEQYF
15	TRBV19	NA	TRBJ1-4	NA	TGTGCCAGTAGTATAGAAGCAGGATGGAATGAAAAACTGTTTTTT	CASSIEAGWNEKLFF
13	TRBV5-1	TRBD1	TRBJ2-7	NA	TGCGCCAGCAGCTACGGACAGGGATACGAGCAGTACTTC	CASSYGQGYEQYF
12	TRBV6-1	NA	TRBJ2-7	NA	TGTGCCAGCAGTGGTGCGGGGTACGAGCAGTACTTC	CASSGAGYEQYF